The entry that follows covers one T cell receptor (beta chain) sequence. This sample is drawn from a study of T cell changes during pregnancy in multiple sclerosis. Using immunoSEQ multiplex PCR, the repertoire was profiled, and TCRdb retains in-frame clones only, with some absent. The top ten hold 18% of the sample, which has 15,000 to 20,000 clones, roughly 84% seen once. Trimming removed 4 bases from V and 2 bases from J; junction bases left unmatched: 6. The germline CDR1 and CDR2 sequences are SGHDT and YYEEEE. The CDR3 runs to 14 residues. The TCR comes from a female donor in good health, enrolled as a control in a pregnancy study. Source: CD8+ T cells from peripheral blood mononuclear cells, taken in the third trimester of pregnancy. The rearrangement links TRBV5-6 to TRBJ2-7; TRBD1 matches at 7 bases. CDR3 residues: CASSLVDRAYEQYF. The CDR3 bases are TGTGCCAGCAGCCTGGTTGACAGGGCCTACGAGCAGTACTTC.